This TCR beta chain was sequenced for a study of blood T cell repertoires in COVID-19. Germline V gene lookup returns CDR1 SGHKS and CDR2 YYEKEE (reference sequence). Trimming took off 2 bases at V and 10 bases at J, with 13 bases between the two ends. This CDR3 has 13 residues. TCRdb keeps only in-frame clones here, not all; method: immunoSEQ multiplex PCR. The profile shows about 150,000 clones, about 86% of them singletons. The sequenced sample was peripheral blood. The sequence was collected from a woman in her sixties or seventies with acute or convalescent COVID-19. The rearrangement uses TRBV5-5 and TRBJ2-1; D may be TRBD2 (6 bases). The CDR3 loop is CASSFGDSTEQFF. The CDR3 DNA follows: TGTGCCAGCAGCTTCGGGGACTCCACGGAGCAGTTCTTC.